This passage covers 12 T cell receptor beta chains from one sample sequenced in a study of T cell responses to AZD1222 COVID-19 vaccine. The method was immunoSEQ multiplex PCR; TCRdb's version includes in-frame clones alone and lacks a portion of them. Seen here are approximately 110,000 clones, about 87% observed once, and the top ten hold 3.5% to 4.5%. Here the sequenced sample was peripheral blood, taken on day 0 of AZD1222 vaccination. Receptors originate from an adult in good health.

The CDR3 is CATSRDGGAAKNIQYF. In DNA, the CDR3 is TGTGCCACCAGCAGAGATGGAGGGGCGGCCAAAAACATTCAGTACTTC. The genes are TRBV15 and TRBJ2-4; tentative D call: TRBD2 (6 bases). Trimming shortened V by 0 bases and J by 1 base, and 10 bases separated the two germline ends. The CDR3 runs 16 residues. The germline V gene encodes CDR1 LNHNV and CDR2 YYDKDF (reference sequence).

The DNA of the CDR3 is TGTGCCAGCTCCCTCGACCTCTTCGCAGAATCACCCCTCCACTTT. Protein product: CASSLDLFAESPLHF. This chain uses TRBV19 with TRBJ1-6; D not resolved. V was pared by 9 bases and J by 10 bases, with 22 bases between. The V gene's germline CDR1 is LNHDA and CDR2 SQIVND (reference sequence). The CDR3 extends over 15 amino acids.

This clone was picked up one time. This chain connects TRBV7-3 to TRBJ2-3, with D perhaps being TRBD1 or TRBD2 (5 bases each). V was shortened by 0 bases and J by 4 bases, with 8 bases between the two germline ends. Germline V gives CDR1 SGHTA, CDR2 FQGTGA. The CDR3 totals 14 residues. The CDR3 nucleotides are TGTGCCAGCAGCTTAACGATGGGGGCAGATACGCAGTATTTT. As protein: CASSLTMGADTQYF.

CDR3 nucleotides: TGTGCCAGTAGTATATCAGGGCAGGGCTATGGCTACACCTTC. Amino acids: CASSISGQGYGYTF. The V and J genes are TRBV19 and TRBJ1-2; the D gene is possibly TRBD1 (5 bases). Germline values: CDR1 LNHDA, CDR2 SQIVND (reference sequence). The CDR3 contains 14 residues. Trimming shortened V by 2 bases and J by 4 bases, and 11 bases separated the two germline ends.

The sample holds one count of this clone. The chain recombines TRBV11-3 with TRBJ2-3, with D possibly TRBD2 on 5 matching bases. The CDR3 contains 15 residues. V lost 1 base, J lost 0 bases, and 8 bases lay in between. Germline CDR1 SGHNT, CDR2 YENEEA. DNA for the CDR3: TGTGCCAGCAGCTTAGTCCGGGGAAGCACAGATACGCAGTATTTT. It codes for CASSLVRGSTDTQYF.

The CDR3 region has the DNA TGTGCCAGCAGCCTGAACTGGCGGGGGGGCCTGGACGGGGAGCTGTTTTTT. Amino acids: CASSLNWRGGLDGELFF. This chain connects TRBV7-2 to TRBJ2-2; 9 bases fit TRBD2. Germline V gene sequence: CDR1 SGHTA, CDR2 FQGNSA. The CDR3 covers 17 residues. The ends lost 5 bases at V and 7 bases at J; junction bases unmatched: 14.

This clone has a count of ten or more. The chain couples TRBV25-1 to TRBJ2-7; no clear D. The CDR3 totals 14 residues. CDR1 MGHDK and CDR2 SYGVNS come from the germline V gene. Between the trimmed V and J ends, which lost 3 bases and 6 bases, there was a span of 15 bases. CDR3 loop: CASSDGWQSGEQYF. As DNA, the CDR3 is TGTGCCAGCAGTGACGGTTGGCAAAGTGGCGAGCAGTACTTC.

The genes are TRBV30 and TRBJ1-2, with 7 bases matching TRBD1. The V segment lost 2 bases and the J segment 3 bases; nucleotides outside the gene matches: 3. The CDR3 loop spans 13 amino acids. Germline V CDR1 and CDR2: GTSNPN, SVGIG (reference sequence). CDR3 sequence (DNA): TGTGCCTGGAGTCAGGGGGAAGACTATGGCTACACCTTC. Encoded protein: CAWSQGEDYGYTF.

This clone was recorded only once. Written as DNA, the CDR3 is TGTGCCAGCAGCGGTACTGGGGGACAAGGGTCCCCTCACAATGAGCAGTTCTTC. Translated, it gives CASSGTGGQGSPHNEQFF. The chain uses TRBV9 and TRBJ2-1; the D gene is possibly TRBD1 (6 bases). The CDR3 loop spans 18 amino acids. The V end lost 3 bases, the J end lost 5 bases, and 24 bases lay between the germline ends. In germline, CDR1 is SGDLS, CDR2 YYNGEE.

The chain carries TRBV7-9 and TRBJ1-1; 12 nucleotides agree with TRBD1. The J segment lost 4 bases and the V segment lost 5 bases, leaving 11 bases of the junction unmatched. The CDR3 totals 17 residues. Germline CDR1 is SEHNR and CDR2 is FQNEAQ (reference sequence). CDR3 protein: CASSRRDRGPDGTEAFF. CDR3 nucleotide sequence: TGTGCCAGCAGCCGCCGGGACAGGGGGCCTGACGGCACTGAAGCTTTCTTT.

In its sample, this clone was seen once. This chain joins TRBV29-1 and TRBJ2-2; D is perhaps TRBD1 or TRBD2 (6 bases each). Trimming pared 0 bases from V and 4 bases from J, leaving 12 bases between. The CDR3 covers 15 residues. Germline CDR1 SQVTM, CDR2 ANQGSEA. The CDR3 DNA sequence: TGCAGCGTTGAAGAAGGGGGGACGGGCACCGGGGAGCTGTTTTTT. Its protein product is CSVEEGGTGTGELFF.

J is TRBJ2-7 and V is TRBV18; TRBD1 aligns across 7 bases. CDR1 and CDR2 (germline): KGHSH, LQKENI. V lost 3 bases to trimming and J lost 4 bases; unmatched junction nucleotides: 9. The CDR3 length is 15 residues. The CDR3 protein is CASSPIGTDRYEQYF. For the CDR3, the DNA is TGTGCCAGCTCACCGATTGGGACAGACAGATACGAGCAGTACTTC.